These 23 T cell receptor beta chains were sequenced from one sample in a study of blood T cell repertoires in COVID-19. Assay: immunoSEQ multiplex PCR; the TCRdb copy retains only in-frame clones and omits some. The table lists roughly 380,000 clones, approximately 89% of them singletons. Material: peripheral blood. Receptors were obtained from a woman aged 40-49 years with COVID-19, enrolled during active disease.

J is TRBJ1-2 and V is TRBV6-1; TRBD1 matches at 8 bases. The CDR3 loop spans 15 amino acids. V shed 6 bases and J 8 bases; nucleotides not matched to a gene: 14. Germline-derived CDR1 and CDR2 are MNHNS and SASEGT. CDR3 bases: TGTGCCAGCAGCGAAAGACAGGGGAGGAATGAAGGCTACACCTTC. Protein product: CASSERQGRNEGYTF.

This chain uses TRBV10-1 with TRBJ2-2, with 8 nucleotides matching TRBD2. The CDR3 covers 18 residues. The germline V gene encodes CDR1 WNHNN and CDR2 SYGVQD (reference sequence). The junction had 11 bases not matched to a gene; V was cut back by 3 bases and J by 2 bases. Here the CDR3 reads CASSETSGPKRNTGELFF. The CDR3 nucleotides read TGCGCCAGCAGTGAAACTAGCGGACCCAAAAGAAACACCGGGGAGCTGTTTTTT.

V gene TRBV5-4 combines with J gene TRBJ2-2, with 10 bases that match TRBD2. CDR3 length: 16 residues. Germline V gives CDR1 SGHNT, CDR2 YYREEE (reference sequence). J gave up 2 bases and V 3 bases, and 4 bases lay outside the gene matches. The CDR3 is CASSWPSGGNTGELFF. The CDR3 DNA reads TGTGCCAGCAGCTGGCCTAGCGGGGGAAACACCGGGGAGCTGTTTTTT.

Here the CDR3 reads CASSPWGTSGRAGDTQYF. In DNA form, the CDR3 reads TGTGCCAGCAGCCCATGGGGAACTAGCGGGAGGGCCGGGGATACGCAGTATTTT. The genes are TRBV7-3 and TRBJ2-3, with 13 bases fitting TRBD2. The ends lost 5 bases at V and 6 bases at J; junction bases unmatched: 14. The CDR3 covers 18 residues. Germline V lookup: CDR1 SGHTA, CDR2 FQGTGA.

This chain joins TRBV6-5 and TRBJ2-7; no firm D call. With 5 bases removed from V and 3 bases from J, the gap between germline ends came to 11 bases. CDR1 and CDR2 from the germline V gene are MNHEY and SVGAGI. The CDR3 contains 13 residues. The DNA for the CDR3 is TGTGCCAGCAGTCCCCCCTGGAGCTACGAGCAGTACTTC. It codes for CASSPPWSYEQYF.

The V gene is TRBV28, the J gene TRBJ1-1, with D tentatively TRBD1 (6 bases). The germline V gene has CDR1 MDHEN and CDR2 SYDVKM. The CDR3 contains 14 residues. Trimming pared 3 bases from V and 1 base from J, leaving 9 bases between. The CDR3 region is CASSFTGWNTEAFF. CDR3 sequence (DNA): TGTGCCAGCAGTTTCACAGGGTGGAACACTGAAGCTTTCTTT.

The chain recombines TRBV7-3 with TRBJ2-1; possibly TRBD1 for D (5 bases). Germline values: CDR1 SGHTA, CDR2 FQGTGA. V lost 3 bases and J 2 bases, leaving 8 bases between the germline ends. The CDR3 sequence is 14 residues long. CDR3 protein: CASSFQGTYNEQFF. The CDR3 DNA reads TGTGCCAGCAGCTTTCAGGGAACCTACAATGAGCAGTTCTTC.

The chain recombines TRBV3-1 (or the pseudogene TRBV3-2) with TRBJ1-5, with D unresolved. Trimming removed 1 base from V and 4 bases from J, with 11 bases in between. The germline V gene encodes CDR1 LGHDT and CDR2 YNNKEL (reference sequence). This CDR3 region has 15 residues. In DNA, the CDR3 is TGTGCCAGCAGCCAAGGGGCAGGTGATAATCAGCCCCAGCATTTT. As protein: CASSQGAGDNQPQHF.

V usage is TRBV18 and J usage is TRBJ1-2; D unclear. Germline V CDR1 and CDR2: KGHSH, LQKENI. The CDR3 has 14 residues. Trimming stripped 2 bases from V and 0 bases from J, with 7 bases between. CDR3 sequence reads: CASSPKTSNYGYTF. In DNA form, the CDR3 reads TGTGCCAGCTCACCAAAAACTTCTAACTATGGCTACACCTTC. The whole variable domain, remainder taken from reference TRBV18 and TRBJ1-2, is NAGVMQNPRHLVRRRGQEARLRCSPMKGHSHVYWYRQLPEEGLKFMVYLQKENIIDESGMPKERFSAEFPKEGPSILRIQQVVRGDSAAYFCASSPKTSNYGYTFGSGTRLTVV.

This clone occurred a few times. Here the CDR3 DNA reads TGTGCCAGCAGTGGGGGACAGACTAATCAGCCCCAGCATTTT. Amino acids: CASSGGQTNQPQHF. The chain has TRBV28 and TRBJ1-5; 7 bases line up with TRBD1. Looked up from germline, CDR1 is MDHEN and CDR2 is SYDVKM. Trimming removed 5 bases from V and 4 bases from J; junction bases left unmatched: 5. The CDR3 sequence is 14 residues long.

The rearrangement links TRBV7-2 to TRBJ2-2; weak D call: TRBD1 (6 bases). V was trimmed by 7 bases and J by 5 bases, leaving 17 bases between them. The germline V gene has CDR1 SGHTA and CDR2 FQGNSA. The CDR3 totals 15 residues. CDR3 loop: CASNPGGGRTGELFF. The DNA for the CDR3 is TGTGCCAGCAACCCAGGTGGGGGCAGGACCGGGGAGCTGTTTTTT.

CDR3 sequence: CASSLSNYGYTF. The CDR3 nucleotides are TGTGCCAGTAGTCTGTCCAACTATGGCTACACCTTC. The chain has TRBV19 and TRBJ1-2, with D hard to call. The CDR3 runs to 12 residues. V was trimmed by 5 bases and J by 2 bases, leaving 6 bases between them. Per the germline V gene, CDR1 is LNHDA and CDR2 is SQIVND (reference sequence).

The J gene is TRBJ2-7, the V gene TRBV5-1, with 7 positions matching TRBD1. Germline values: CDR1 SGHRS, CDR2 YFSETQ. The CDR3 runs 15 residues. Losses at the gene ends were 4 bases for V and 3 bases for J; bases not matched to a gene: 10. The CDR3 is CASSGTGQQFYEQYF. The DNA for the CDR3 is TGCGCCAGCAGCGGTACGGGACAGCAGTTCTACGAGCAGTACTTC.

This sequence joins TRBV27 and TRBJ2-3; possible D gene TRBD1, 5 bases. The CDR3 length is 16 residues. Germline lookup yields CDR1 MNHEY and CDR2 SMNVEV (reference sequence). The ends were cut back, 5 bases at V and 4 bases at J, with 19 bases in the middle. The CDR3: CASSHRTTHQADTQYF. DNA for the CDR3: TGTGCCAGCAGTCATAGGACAACCCATCAAGCAGATACGCAGTATTTT.

CDR3 nucleotide sequence: TGTGCCAGCAGCAATCGGGGGGGGACCTCCTACGAGCAGTACTTC. This gives the protein CASSNRGGTSYEQYF. The V call is TRBV6-2 or TRBV6-3, the J call TRBJ2-7, with TRBD2 matching 8 bases. Germline V gene lookup returns CDR1 MNHEY and CDR2 SVGEGT. The J segment lost 0 bases and the V segment lost 6 bases, leaving 7 bases of the junction unmatched. The CDR3 is 15 amino acids.

This clone was found a few times. The chain's CDR3 is CASSFMDSNNEQFF. The DNA of the CDR3 is TGTGCCAGCAGCTTTATGGACAGCAACAATGAGCAGTTCTTC. J is TRBJ2-1 and V is TRBV7-9; possibly TRBD1 for D (6 bases). The germline gives CDR1 SEHNR, CDR2 FQNEAQ (reference sequence). The CDR3 has 14 amino acids. Trimming took off 3 bases at V and 5 bases at J, with 11 bases between the two ends.

This chain uses TRBV27 with TRBJ2-1, with 7 nucleotides matching TRBD2. The germline V gene encodes CDR1 MNHEY and CDR2 SMNVEV (reference sequence). This CDR3 region has 12 residues. Trimming at V came to 8 bases and at J to 5 bases, leaving 3 bases not matched to a gene. The CDR3 region is CASGGGNNEQFF. As DNA, the CDR3 is TGTGCCAGCGGGGGGGGGAACAATGAGCAGTTCTTC.

The V gene is TRBV7-3, the J gene TRBJ2-7; D uncertain. Trimming stripped 2 bases from V and 1 base from J, with 12 bases between. Per germline, CDR1 SGHTA and CDR2 FQGTGA. CDR3 length: 15 residues. Here the CDR3 reads CASSLGRGLSYEQYF. As DNA, the CDR3 is TGTGCCAGCAGCTTAGGGCGTGGCCTTTCCTACGAGCAGTACTTC.

V usage is TRBV5-1 and J usage is TRBJ1-2, with a weak D call TRBD1 (5 bases). Per the germline V gene, CDR1 is SGHRS and CDR2 is YFSETQ. This CDR3 has 13 residues. Trimming removed 4 bases at V and 5 bases at J, with 12 bases between. CDR3 amino acids: CASSPGGLYGYTF. CDR3 in DNA: TGCGCCAGCAGCCCCGGGGGACTTTATGGCTACACCTTC.

Points on this clone: Different DNA sequences within this sample yield the same CDR3. J is TRBJ1-1 and V is TRBV7-8; D remains ambiguous. This CDR3 has 12 residues. Deletions cut 4 bases from V and 5 bases from J, with 8 bases between. Germline V lookup: CDR1 SGHVS, CDR2 FQNEAQ. Here the CDR3 DNA reads TGTGCCAGCAGCTCGTCCGGGACTGAAGCTTTCTTT. Its protein is CASSSSGTEAFF.

The CDR3 DNA reads TGTGCCAGCAGCTTAGATGGGTACAGAACTAATGAAAAACTGTTTTTT. This sequence encodes CASSLDGYRTNEKLFF. The rearrangement uses TRBV11-2 and TRBJ1-4; D is uncertain. V was pared by 0 bases and J by 1 base, with 9 bases between. This CDR3 has 16 amino acids. The germline V gene has CDR1 SGHAT and CDR2 FQNNGV. The variable domain in full, completed from reference TRBV11-2 and TRBJ1-4, reads EAGVAQSPRYKIIEKRQSVAFWCNPISGHATLYWYQQILGQGPKLLIQFQNNGVVDDSQLPKDRFSAERLKGVDSTLKIQPAKLEDSAVYLCASSLDGYRTNEKLFFGSGTQLSVL.

This chain joins TRBV6-6 and TRBJ1-2; no clear D gene. CDR1 is MNHNY, CDR2 SVGAGI, per germline (reference sequence). Trimming took off 7 bases at V and 2 bases at J, with 8 bases between the two ends. The CDR3 contains 12 residues. The CDR3 sequence: CASTAVNYGYTF. DNA of the CDR3: TGTGCCAGCACCGCGGTCAACTATGGCTACACCTTC.

CDR3 DNA: TGTGCCAGCAGCTTAGCGCGGGGGGACAACTCTGGAAACACCATATATTTT. Translation gives CASSLARGDNSGNTIYF. This chain links TRBV7-8 with TRBJ1-3, with D possibly matching TRBD1 (6 bases). Trimming removed 0 bases at V and 0 bases at J, with 12 bases between. The CDR3 covers 17 residues. Germline loops: CDR1 SGHVS, CDR2 FQNEAQ.